This T cell receptor beta chain is drawn from a study of blood T cells in healthy people across ages. This clonotype was observed a few times. CDR1 is SGHTA and CDR2 is FQGNSA in the germline V gene. Trimming stripped 1 base from V and 2 bases from J, with 11 bases between. The CDR3 contains 15 residues. The second PCR ran roughly 6 to 11 cycles with a sample-barcoded 5' primer and J-beta primers. Every sample gave at least 2.5 million paired-end reads containing CDR3. MiXCR was run by TCRdb on the 5' RACE reads, yielding one entry per CDR3 protein. The sample yields 1.5 million to 2 million distinct CDR3 sequences, 49% seen once.

This sequence was found in a woman aged 40-49 years in good health. The chain recombines TRBV7-2 with TRBJ2-5, with unresolved D. Sequencing was carried out using blood. The CDR3 DNA reads TGTGCCAGCAGCTTAGTCATAACTCCTCAAGAGACCCAGTACTTC. As protein: CASSLVITPQETQYF.